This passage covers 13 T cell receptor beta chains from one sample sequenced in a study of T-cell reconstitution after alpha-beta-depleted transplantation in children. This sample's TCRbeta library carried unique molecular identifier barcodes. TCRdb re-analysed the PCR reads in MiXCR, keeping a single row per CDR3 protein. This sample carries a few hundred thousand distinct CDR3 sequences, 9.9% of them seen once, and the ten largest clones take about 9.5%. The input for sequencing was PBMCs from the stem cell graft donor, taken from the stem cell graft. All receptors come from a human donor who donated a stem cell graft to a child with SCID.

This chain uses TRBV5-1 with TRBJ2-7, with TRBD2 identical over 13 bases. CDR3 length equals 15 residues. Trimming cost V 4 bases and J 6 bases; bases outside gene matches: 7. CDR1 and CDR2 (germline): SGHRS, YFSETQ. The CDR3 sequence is CASSHGLAGVSEQYF. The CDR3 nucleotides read TGCGCCAGCAGCCACGGACTAGCGGGGGTCTCCGAGCAGTACTTC. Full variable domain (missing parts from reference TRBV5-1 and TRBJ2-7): KAGVTQTPRYLIKTRGQQVTLSCSPISGHRSVSWYQQTPGQGLQFLFEYFSETQRNKGNFPGRFSGRQFSNSRSEMNVSTLELGDSALYLCASSHGLAGVSEQYFGPGTRLTVT.

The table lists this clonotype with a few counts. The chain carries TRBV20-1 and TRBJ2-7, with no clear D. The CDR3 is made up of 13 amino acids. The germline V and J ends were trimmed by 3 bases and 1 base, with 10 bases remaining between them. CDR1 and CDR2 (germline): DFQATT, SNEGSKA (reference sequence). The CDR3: CSASVRRSYEQYF. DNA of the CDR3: TGCAGTGCTAGTGTAAGGCGGTCCTACGAGCAGTACTTC.

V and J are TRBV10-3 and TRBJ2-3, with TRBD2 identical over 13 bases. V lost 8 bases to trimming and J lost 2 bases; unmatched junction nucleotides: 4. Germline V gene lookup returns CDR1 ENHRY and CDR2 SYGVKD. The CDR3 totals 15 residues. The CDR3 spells CAIAGLAGITDTQYF. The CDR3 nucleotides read TGTGCCATCGCGGGACTAGCGGGGATCACAGATACGCAGTATTTT.

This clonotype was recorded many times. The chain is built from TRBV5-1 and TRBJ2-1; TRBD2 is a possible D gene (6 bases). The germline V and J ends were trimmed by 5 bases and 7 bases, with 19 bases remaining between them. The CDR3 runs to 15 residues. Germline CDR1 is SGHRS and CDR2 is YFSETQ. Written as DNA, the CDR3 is TGCGCCAGCAGTTGGGGGGTACGGTCCCCAAATGAGCAGTTCTTC. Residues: CASSWGVRSPNEQFF.

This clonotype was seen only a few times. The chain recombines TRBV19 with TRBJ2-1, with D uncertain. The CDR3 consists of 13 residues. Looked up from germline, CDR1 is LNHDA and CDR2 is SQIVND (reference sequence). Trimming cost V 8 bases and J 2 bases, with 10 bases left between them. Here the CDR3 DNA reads TGTGCCAGTGTTGACCGGACCTACAATGAGCAGTTCTTC. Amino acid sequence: CASVDRTYNEQFF.

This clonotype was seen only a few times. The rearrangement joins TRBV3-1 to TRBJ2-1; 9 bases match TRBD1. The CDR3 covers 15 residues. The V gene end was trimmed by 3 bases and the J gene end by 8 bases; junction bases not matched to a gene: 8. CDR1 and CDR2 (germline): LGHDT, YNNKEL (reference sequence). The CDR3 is CASSHGQGFVDEQFF. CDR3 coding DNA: TGTGCCAGCAGCCATGGACAGGGGTTCGTCGATGAGCAGTTCTTC.

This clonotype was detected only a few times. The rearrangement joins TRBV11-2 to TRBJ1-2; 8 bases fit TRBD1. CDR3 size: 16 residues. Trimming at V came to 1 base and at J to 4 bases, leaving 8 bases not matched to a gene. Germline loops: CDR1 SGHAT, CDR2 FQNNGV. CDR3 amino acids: CASSLGDWTGTYGYTF. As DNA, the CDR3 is TGTGCCAGCAGCTTAGGGGACTGGACAGGGACCTATGGCTACACCTTC.

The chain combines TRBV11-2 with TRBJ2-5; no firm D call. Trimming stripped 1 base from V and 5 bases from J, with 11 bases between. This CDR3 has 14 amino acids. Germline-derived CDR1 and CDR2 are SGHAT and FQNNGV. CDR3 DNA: TGTGCCAGCAGCTTAGGGGCGTATTCTGAGACCCAGTACTTC. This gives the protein CASSLGAYSETQYF. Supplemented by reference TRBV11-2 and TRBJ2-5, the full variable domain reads EAGVAQSPRYKIIEKRQSVAFWCNPISGHATLYWYQQILGQGPKLLIQFQNNGVVDDSQLPKDRFSAERLKGVDSTLKIQPAKLEDSAVYLCASSLGAYSETQYFGPGTRLLVL.

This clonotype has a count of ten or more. The CDR3 region has the DNA TGCAGTGCTAGAGGGACGGCTTTCGAGCAGTACTTC. It is translated as CSARGTAFEQYF. The V gene is TRBV20-1, the J gene TRBJ2-7; D is uncertain. The V gene's germline CDR1 is DFQATT and CDR2 SNEGSKA (reference sequence). The germline V and J ends were trimmed by 1 base and 6 bases, with 10 bases remaining between them. The CDR3 has 12 amino acids.

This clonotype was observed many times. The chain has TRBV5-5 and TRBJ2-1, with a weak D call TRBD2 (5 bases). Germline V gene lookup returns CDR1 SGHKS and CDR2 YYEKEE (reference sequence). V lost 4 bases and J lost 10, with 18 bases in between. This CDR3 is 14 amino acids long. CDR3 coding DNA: TGTGCCAGCAGCGGCGAGGGAAATGGAAGAGAGCAGTTCTTC. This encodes CASSGEGNGREQFF. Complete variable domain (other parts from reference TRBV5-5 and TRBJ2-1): DAGVTQSPTHLIKTRGQQVTLRCSPISGHKSVSWYQQVLGQGPQFIFQYYEKEERGRGNFPDRFSARQFPNYSSELNVNALLLGDSALYLCASSGEGNGREQFFGPGTRLTVL.

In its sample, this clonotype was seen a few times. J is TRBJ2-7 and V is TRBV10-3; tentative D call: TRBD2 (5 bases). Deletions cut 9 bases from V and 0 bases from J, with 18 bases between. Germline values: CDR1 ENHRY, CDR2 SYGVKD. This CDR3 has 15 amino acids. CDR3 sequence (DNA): TGTGCCATTTCCCCACCGGGATCGGTCTCCTACGAGCAGTACTTC. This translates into CAISPPGSVSYEQYF.

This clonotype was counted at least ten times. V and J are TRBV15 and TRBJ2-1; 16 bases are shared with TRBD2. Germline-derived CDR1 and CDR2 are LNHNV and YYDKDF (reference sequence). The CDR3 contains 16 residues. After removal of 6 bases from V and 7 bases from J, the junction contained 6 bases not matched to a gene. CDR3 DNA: TGTGCCACCAGACATGGGACTAGCGGGGGGGCGAATGAGCAGTTCTTC. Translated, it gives CATRHGTSGGANEQFF. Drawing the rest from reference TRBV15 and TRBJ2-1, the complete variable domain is DAMVIQNPRYQVTQFGKPVTLSCSQTLNHNVMYWYQQKSSQAPKLLFHYYDKDFNNEADTPDNFQSRRPNTSFCFLDIRSPGLGDTAMYLCATRHGTSGGANEQFFGPGTRLTVL.

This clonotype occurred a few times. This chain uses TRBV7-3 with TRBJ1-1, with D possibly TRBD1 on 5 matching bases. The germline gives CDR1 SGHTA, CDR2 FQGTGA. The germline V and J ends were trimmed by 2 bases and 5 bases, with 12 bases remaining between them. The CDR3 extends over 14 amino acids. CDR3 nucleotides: TGTGCCAGCAGCTTAGTAAGGGGTCAGACTGAAGCTTTCTTT. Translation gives CASSLVRGQTEAFF.